The clone carrying this T cell receptor beta chain was detected only a few times. Libraries of bulk TCR were made by previously described methods (with listed TCR primers). TCRdb re-analysed the PCR reads in MiXCR, keeping a single row per CDR3 protein. The data hold 350,000 or so distinct CDR3 sequences, with roughly 23% observed a single time. The data stem from a study of molecular identifiers for immune sequencing clone quantification. The CDR3 spans 14 residues. Trimming pared 7 bases from V and 3 bases from J, leaving 13 bases between. In germline, CDR1 is MNHEY, CDR2 SVGEGT. The chain links TRBV6-2 or TRBV6-3 to TRBJ2-1; D is uncertain. This clonotype was sampled from a human donor in good health. Some libraries in this study had Jurkat cell RNA spiked in. Material for sequencing was naive CD8+ T cells from blood, with Jurkat cell RNA spiked in. Specified subset: FACS-sorted CD8+CD4-CCR7+CD45RA+ naive T cells. The DNA of the CDR3 is TGTGCCAGCATGGTGCCATACAGCTACAATGAGCAGTTCTTC. Translating gives CASMVPYSYNEQFF.